The 24 T cell receptor beta chains given below trace back to one sample, sequenced in a study of T cells expressing NK-cell markers. TCRdb re-called the 5' RACE reads; every CDR3 protein appears as one record, without DNA. In all, the sample yields approximately 380,000 distinct CDR3 sequences. Specimen: blood T cells: a sorted CD56 or NKG2C T cell subset, CD4+ or CD8+ T cells, or bulk PBMC T cells (not recorded which). The origin of the receptors is a man aged 18 to 69 in good health.

This CDR3 reads CSVESGGGATDTQYF. This chain joins TRBV29-1 and TRBJ2-3; TCRdb names TRBD2, which stays unverified in the absence of DNA. This CDR3 region has 15 residues. Germline-derived CDR1 and CDR2 are SQVTM and ANQGSEA.

The chain joins TRBV6-5 to TRBJ2-2. This CDR3 has 16 residues. Germline lookup yields CDR1 MNHEY and CDR2 SVGAGI. CDR3 sequence: CASSYEPNLNTGELFF.

This chain connects TRBV18 to TRBJ2-2; the D call from TCRdb, TRBD1, cannot be confirmed without DNA. The germline V gene has CDR1 KGHSH and CDR2 LQKENI. The CDR3 is made up of 14 amino acids. CDR3 in amino acids: CASSFGQGTGELFF.

The chain has TRBV4-2 and TRBJ2-2; TCRdb calls TRBD2, which cannot be checked without DNA. This CDR3 has 15 amino acids. Germline V gene data show CDR1 as LGHNA and CDR2 as YNFKEQ. The CDR3 loop reads CASSDGTPYAGELFF.

This chain connects TRBV7-2 to TRBJ2-7; TCRdb returns TRBD2, unconfirmable since there is no DNA. Germline values: CDR1 SGHTA, CDR2 FQGNSA. CDR3 length: 17 amino acids. CDR3 region: CASSPNVLAGVSYEQYF.

The chain joins TRBV27 to TRBJ1-1. Germline loops: CDR1 MNHEY, CDR2 SMNVEV (reference sequence). There are 13 residues in the CDR3. CDR3 in amino acids: CASSPRRDTEAFF.

This rearrangement joins TRBV3-1 to TRBJ1-2; TCRdb indicates TRBD1, and absent DNA this call remains unverified. The CDR3 contains 14 residues. The germline V gene has CDR1 LGHDT and CDR2 YNNKEL (reference sequence). This CDR3 reads CASSQMSQGYGYTF.

The V call is TRBV20-1, the J call TRBJ1-5; the D call from TCRdb, TRBD1, cannot be confirmed without DNA. In germline, CDR1 is DFQATT, CDR2 SNEGSKA (reference sequence). This CDR3 has 16 amino acids. The chain's CDR3 is CSAEGYRDSSRQPQHF.

The V gene is TRBV12-3 or TRBV12-4, the J gene TRBJ1-2; TCRdb names TRBD1, which stays unverified in the absence of DNA. The CDR3 covers 14 residues. The CDR3 loop reads CASSRTGVFYGYTF.

The chain links TRBV20-1 to TRBJ2-4; TCRdb's D call of TRBD1 is untestable without DNA. This CDR3 contains 15 residues. Looked up from germline, CDR1 is DFQATT and CDR2 is SNEGSKA (reference sequence). CDR3 sequence reads: CSARVNRGYKNIQYF.

V is TRBV6-5 and J is TRBJ2-5; TCRdb's D call, TRBD2, is unchecked because there is no DNA. The CDR3 spans 17 residues. Germline V gene sequence: CDR1 MNHEY, CDR2 SVGAGI. The CDR3 region is CASSYGRGTPRRKTQYF.

This chain links TRBV7-2 with TRBJ1-1; TCRdb reports TRBD1, a call that lacks DNA to check it against. Germline lookup yields CDR1 SGHTA and CDR2 FQGNSA. This CDR3 region has 12 residues. The CDR3 sequence: CASSSLSGAAFF. The variable domain in full, with the rest retrieved from reference TRBV7-2 and TRBJ1-1, is GAGVSQSPSNKVTEKGKDVELRCDPISGHTALYWYRQSLGQGLEFLIYFQGNSAPDKSGLPSDRFSAERTGGSVSTLTIQRTQQEDSAVYLCASSSLSGAAFFGQGTRLTVV.

This sequence joins TRBV15 and TRBJ1-1; TCRdb indicates TRBD1, and absent DNA this call remains unverified. The CDR3 is 17 amino acids. CDR1 is LNHNV and CDR2 is YYDKDF in the germline V gene (reference sequence). The CDR3 loop reads CATSREVGDSLNTEAFF.

The chain uses TRBV6-5 and TRBJ1-2; lacking DNA, the TRBD1 call made by TCRdb goes unchecked. This CDR3 region has 15 residues. CDR1 is MNHEY and CDR2 is SVGAGI in the germline V gene. The CDR3 loop is CASSYRDRGTDGYTF.

CDR3: CASSSDSHPQYF. V and J are TRBV18 and TRBJ2-3; TCRdb outputs TRBD1, but without DNA this stays unchecked. The CDR3 loop spans 12 amino acids. Germline V gene lookup returns CDR1 KGHSH and CDR2 LQKENI.

The V and J genes are TRBV5-1 and TRBJ2-7; TCRdb returns TRBD1, unconfirmable since there is no DNA. The germline V gene has CDR1 SGHRS and CDR2 YFSETQ. The CDR3 is made up of 16 amino acids. CDR3 sequence reads: CASSWGPGQGAYEQYF.

The rearrangement joins TRBV29-1 to TRBJ2-1; there is no DNA to check the TCRdb D call of TRBD1. The CDR3 is made up of 15 amino acids. Per the germline V gene, CDR1 is SQVTM and CDR2 is ANQGSEA. The CDR3 reads CSVEGYRGRVNEQFF.

The V gene is TRBV2, the J gene TRBJ2-1; TCRdb gives TRBD2 as the D gene, but with no DNA this cannot be confirmed. The length of the CDR3 is 15 residues. The V gene's germline CDR1 is SNHLY and CDR2 FYNNEI. This CDR3 is CASSEARASRNEQFF.

The chain combines TRBV13 with TRBJ2-7; TCRdb gives TRBD1 as the D gene, but with no DNA this cannot be confirmed. The CDR3 consists of 15 residues. Germline CDR1 PRHDT, CDR2 FYEKMQ (reference sequence). CDR3 loop: CASRKTGGLSYEQYF. The full variable domain, with the rest looked up from reference TRBV13 and TRBJ2-7, is AAGVIQSPRHLIKEKRETATLKCYPIPRHDTVYWYQQGPGQDPQFLISFYEKMQSDKGSIPDRFSAQQFSDYHSELNMSSLELGDSALYFCASRKTGGLSYEQYFGPGTRLTVT.

V is TRBV5-6 and J is TRBJ2-1. The CDR3 is 15 amino acids. CDR1 and CDR2 (germline): SGHDT, YYEEEE. The CDR3 sequence is CASSLGWLSYNEQFF.

V and J are TRBV7-8 and TRBJ1-1. The CDR3 runs to 13 residues. The germline V gene encodes CDR1 SGHVS and CDR2 FQNEAQ. CDR3 in amino acids: CASSSPWDTEAFF.

The chain recombines TRBV6-5 with TRBJ1-2. Germline CDR1 and CDR2: MNHEY and SVGAGI. The CDR3 totals 12 residues. CDR3 protein: CASSSLVQGYTF.

The chain links TRBV10-2 to TRBJ2-7. CDR3 length: 13 amino acids. Germline V gene data show CDR1 as WSHSY and CDR2 as SAAADI. This CDR3 is CASSESSNYEQYF.

This chain links TRBV20-1 with TRBJ2-7; the D call from TCRdb, TRBD1, cannot be confirmed without DNA. The CDR3 covers 16 residues. CDR1 and CDR2 from the germline V gene are DFQATT and SNEGSKA (reference sequence). The CDR3: CSARAYGQGISHEQYF.